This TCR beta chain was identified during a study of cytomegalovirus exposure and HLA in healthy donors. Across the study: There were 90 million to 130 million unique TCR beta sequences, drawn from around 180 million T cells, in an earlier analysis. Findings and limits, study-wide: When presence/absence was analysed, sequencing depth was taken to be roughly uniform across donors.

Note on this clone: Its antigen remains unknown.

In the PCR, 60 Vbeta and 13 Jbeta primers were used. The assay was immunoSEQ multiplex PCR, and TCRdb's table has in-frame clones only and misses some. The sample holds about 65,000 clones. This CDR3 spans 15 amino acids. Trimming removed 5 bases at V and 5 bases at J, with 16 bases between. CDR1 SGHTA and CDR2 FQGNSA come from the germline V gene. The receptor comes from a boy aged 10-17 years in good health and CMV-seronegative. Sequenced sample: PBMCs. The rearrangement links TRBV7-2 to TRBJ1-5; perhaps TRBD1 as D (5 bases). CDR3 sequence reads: CASSHPQQAHQPQHF. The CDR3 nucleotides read TGTGCCAGCAGCCACCCGCAACAGGCGCATCAGCCCCAGCATTTT.